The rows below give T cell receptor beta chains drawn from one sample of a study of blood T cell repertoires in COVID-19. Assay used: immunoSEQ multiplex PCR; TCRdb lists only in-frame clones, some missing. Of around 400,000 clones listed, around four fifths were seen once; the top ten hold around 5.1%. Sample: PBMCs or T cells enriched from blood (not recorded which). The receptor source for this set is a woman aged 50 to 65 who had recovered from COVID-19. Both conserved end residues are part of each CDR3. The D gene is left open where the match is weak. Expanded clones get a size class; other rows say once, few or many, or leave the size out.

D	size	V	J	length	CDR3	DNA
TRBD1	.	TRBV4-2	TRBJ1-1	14	CASSHRGMNTEAFF	TGTGCCAGCAGCCACAGGGGGATGAACACTGAAGCTTTCTTT
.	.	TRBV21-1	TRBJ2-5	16	CASSKARTPASETQYF	TGTGCCAGCAGCAAAGCGCGGACACCCGCCTCGGAGACCCAGTACTTC
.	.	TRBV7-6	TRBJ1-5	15	CASSLAAGPNQPQHF	TGTGCCAGCAGCTTAGCGGCAGGGCCCAATCAGCCCCAGCATTTT
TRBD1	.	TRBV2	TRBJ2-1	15	CASNSGQGATREQFF	TGTGCCAGCAACTCGGGACAGGGGGCAACTAGAGAGCAGTTCTTC
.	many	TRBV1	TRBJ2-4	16	CTSSQDPGRGKNIQYF	TGCACCAGCAGCCAAGATCCCGGGCGGGGAAAAAACATTCAGTACTTC
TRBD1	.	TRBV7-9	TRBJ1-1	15	CASSLLGQGDTEAFF	TGTGCCAGCAGCTTACTAGGGCAGGGGGACACTGAAGCTTTCTTT
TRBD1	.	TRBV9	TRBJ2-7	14	CASSVGQGPYEQYF	TGTGCCAGCAGCGTTGGACAGGGGCCCTACGAGCAGTACTTC
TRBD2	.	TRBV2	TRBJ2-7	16	CASSDGFSGGAYEQYF	TGTGCCAGCAGTGACGGTTTTAGCGGGGGGGCCTACGAGCAGTACTTC
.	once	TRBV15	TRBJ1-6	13	CATSIGRESPLHF	TGTGCCACCAGCATTGGGAGGGAATCACCCCTCCACTTT
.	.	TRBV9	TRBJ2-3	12	CASSIAADTQYF	TGTGCCAGCAGTATAGCAGCAGATACGCAGTATTTT
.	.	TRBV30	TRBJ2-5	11	CAWMGGETQYF	TGTGCCTGGATGGGCGGGGAGACCCAGTACTTC
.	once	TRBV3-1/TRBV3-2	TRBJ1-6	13	CASSQGVVSPLHF	TGTGCCAGCAGCCAAGGCGTCGTTTCACCCCTCCACTTT
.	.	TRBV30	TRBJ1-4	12	CAWSDYAGRLFF	TGTGCCTGGAGTGATTACGCGGGACGACTGTTTTTT
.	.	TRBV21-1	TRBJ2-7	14	CASRTGTAPYEQYF	TGTGCCAGCAGAACAGGGACGGCCCCCTACGAGCAGTACTTC
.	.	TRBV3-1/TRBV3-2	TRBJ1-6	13	CASSQTDNSPLHF	TGTGCCAGCAGCCAAACGGATAATTCACCCCTCCACTTT
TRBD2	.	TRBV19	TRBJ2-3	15	CASSDKAGSTDTQYF	TGTGCCAGTAGCGACAAAGCGGGGAGCACAGATACGCAGTATTTT
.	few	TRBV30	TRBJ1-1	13	CAWSLLEHTEAFF	TGTGCCTGGAGCCTATTGGAGCACACTGAAGCTTTCTTT
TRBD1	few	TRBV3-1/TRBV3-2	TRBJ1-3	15	CASSPDRGSGNTIYF	TGTGCCAGCAGCCCGGACAGGGGCTCTGGAAACACCATATATTTT
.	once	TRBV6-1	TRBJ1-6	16	CASSVIGSSYNSPLHF	TGTGCCAGCAGTGTCATCGGGAGCTCCTATAATTCACCCCTCCACTTT
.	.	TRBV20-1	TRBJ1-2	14	CSASEGQANYGYTF	TGCAGTGCTAGTGAGGGACAAGCTAACTATGGCTACACCTTC
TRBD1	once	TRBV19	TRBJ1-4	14	CASSMWGQGEKLFF	TGTGCCAGTAGTATGTGGGGACAGGGTGAAAAACTGTTTTTT